This entry lists 17 T cell receptor beta chains sequenced from one sample in a study of OX40 agonist ivuxolimab in advanced cancers. Sequencing was performed with immunoSEQ multiplex PCR; in TCRdb, only in-frame clones are kept and a portion is missing. The table shows 43,000 or so clones, with 87% occurring only once. Material: CD4+ or CD8+ T cells sorted from blood, obtained in a trial of the OX40 agonist ivuxolimab. The source is an adult with an advanced solid tumor such as melanoma, head and neck, liver or kidney cancer.

The V call is TRBV9, the J call TRBJ1-4; maybe TRBD1 (5 bases). Deletions cut 0 bases from V and 8 bases from J, with 20 bases between. CDR1 is SGDLS, CDR2 YYNGEE, per germline. This CDR3 is 17 amino acids long. The CDR3 DNA follows: TGTGCCAGCAGCGTAGACGGGACGGGGAACTCGGGAGAAAAACTGTTTTTT. It codes for CASSVDGTGNSGEKLFF. The full variable domain, with the rest looked up from reference TRBV9 and TRBJ1-4, is DSGVTQTPKHLITATGQRVTLRCSPRSGDLSVYWYQQSLDQGLQFLIQYYNGEERAKGNILERFSAQQFPDLHSELNLSSLELGDSALYFCASSVDGTGNSGEKLFFGSGTQLSVL.

The chain carries TRBV28 and TRBJ1-1; no clear D gene. CDR3 length: 12 residues. Trimming took 1 base from V and 9 from J, leaving 9 bases between them. Germline CDR1 reads MDHEN; CDR2 reads SYDVKM. This chain's CDR3 is CASSLYLGKAFF. The CDR3 nucleotides are TGTGCCAGCAGTTTATATCTGGGTAAAGCTTTCTTT.

The chain couples TRBV6-5 to TRBJ2-7; unclear D gene. The CDR3 runs to 13 residues. Germline V gene lookup returns CDR1 MNHEY and CDR2 SVGAGI. The V and J ends lost 9 bases and 4 bases respectively, with 16 bases between them. The CDR3 DNA sequence: TGTGCCAGTAATTCGAACTACGAGTACGAGCAGTACTTC. It is translated as CASNSNYEYEQYF.

V and J are TRBV5-1 and TRBJ2-5; 8 nucleotides line up with TRBD2. Trimming took 4 bases from V and 5 from J; bases not matched to a gene: 10. This CDR3 is 15 amino acids long. The germline CDR1 and CDR2 sequences are SGHRS and YFSETQ. The DNA of the CDR3 is TGCGCCAGCAGCAACCGGGAGGGCCGAGTGGAGACCCAGTACTTC. This gives the protein CASSNREGRVETQYF.

With respect to this clone: The sample holds other DNA sequences that translate to the same CDR3. The rearrangement joins TRBV6-6 to TRBJ1-4; D uncertain. There are 12 residues in the CDR3. Trimming took 5 bases from V and 6 from J, leaving 7 bases between them. CDR1 and CDR2 (germline): MNHNY, SVGAGI (reference sequence). CDR3 residues: CASSPSDEKLFF. In nucleotides, the CDR3 is TGTGCCAGCAGTCCGAGTGATGAAAAACTGTTTTTT.

This chain joins TRBV27 and TRBJ2-3; no clear D. This CDR3 region has 13 residues. Germline assignment: CDR1 MNHEY and CDR2 SMNVEV (reference sequence). V dropped 1 base and J dropped 4 bases, with 6 bases sitting between them. CDR3 bases: TGTGCCAGCAGTTTATTCGGGTCAGATACGCAGTATTTT. This encodes CASSLFGSDTQYF.

This chain connects TRBV5-6 to TRBJ2-6; no clear D. The V end lost 4 bases, the J end lost 0 bases, and 8 bases lay between the germline ends. Germline V gene data show CDR1 as SGHDT and CDR2 as YYEEEE. There are 15 residues in the CDR3. The DNA of the CDR3 is TGTGCCAGCAGCCGTAGATCCTCTGGGGCCAACGTCCTGACTTTC. Protein sequence: CASSRRSSGANVLTF. Drawing the rest from reference TRBV5-6 and TRBJ2-6, the complete variable domain is DAGVTQSPTHLIKTRGQQVTLRCSPKSGHDTVSWYQQALGQGPQFIFQYYEEEERQRGNFPDRFSGHQFPNYSSELNVNALLLGDSALYLCASSRRSSGANVLTFGAGSRLTVL.

Only a few counts were recorded for this clone. This chain links TRBV19 with TRBJ1-5, with a possible D match to TRBD1 (6 bases). Germline-derived CDR1 and CDR2 are LNHDA and SQIVND (reference sequence). Trimming stripped 10 bases from V and 0 bases from J, with 10 bases between. The CDR3 is 13 amino acids. The CDR3 sequence: CATQGYSNQPQHF. The CDR3 DNA is TGTGCCACCCAGGGGTATAGCAATCAGCCCCAGCATTTT.

The rearrangement uses TRBV20-1 and TRBJ2-5; TRBD2 matches at 7 bases. This CDR3 is built from 11 residues. The germline CDR1 and CDR2 sequences are DFQATT and SNEGSKA (reference sequence). The ends lost 3 bases at V and 5 bases at J; junction bases unmatched: 0. CDR3 sequence (DNA): TGCAGTGCTAGGCGGGGGGAGACCCAGTACTTC. It yields the protein CSARRGETQYF.

This chain connects TRBV5-1 to TRBJ2-1; D is uncertain. Germline loops: CDR1 SGHRS, CDR2 YFSETQ. Trimming stripped 0 bases from V and 0 bases from J, with 10 bases between. The CDR3 spans 16 residues. The CDR3 DNA is TGCGCCAGCAGCTTGGCCCCATGGAGCTCCTACAATGAGCAGTTCTTC. This codes for CASSLAPWSSYNEQFF.

The chain carries TRBV29-1 and TRBJ2-7; TRBD2 agrees at 9 bases. Germline-derived CDR1 and CDR2 are SQVTM and ANQGSEA. The CDR3 covers 15 residues. The junction had 8 bases not matched to a gene; V was cut back by 1 base and J by 4 bases. Here the CDR3 reads CSVEGFSGSRYEQYF. The CDR3 nucleotides read TGCAGCGTTGAAGGATTTAGCGGGAGCCGGTACGAGCAGTACTTC.

The V call is TRBV11-2, the J call TRBJ2-5; no firm D call. The J call may be incorrect, as the DNA end agrees better with TRBJ2-7. CDR3 length equals 14 residues. Germline lookup yields CDR1 SGHAT and CDR2 FQNNGV. CDR3 in DNA: TGTGCCAGCAGCTTAGGACCGAGCTCCTACGAGCAGTACTTC. Translated, it gives CASSLGPSSYEQYF.

V usage is TRBV11-2 and J usage is TRBJ1-1; 8 bases are shared with TRBD1. The CDR3 runs 13 residues. Germline assignment: CDR1 SGHAT and CDR2 FQNNGV. V lost 5 bases, J lost 4 bases, and 3 bases stayed unmatched. The CDR3 coding sequence is TGTGCCAGCAGCCTAACAGGGGGCACTGAAGCTTTCTTT. Protein sequence: CASSLTGGTEAFF.

The chain employs TRBV30 and TRBJ2-3; tentatively, D is TRBD1 or TRBD2 (5 bases each). CDR1 is GTSNPN and CDR2 is SVGIG in the germline V gene (reference sequence). The CDR3 runs 15 residues. Trimming removed 0 bases from V and 2 bases from J, with 12 bases in between. The CDR3 here is CAWSVIGGNTDTQYF. The DNA for the CDR3 is TGTGCCTGGAGTGTAATTGGGGGAAACACAGATACGCAGTATTTT.

The rearrangement joins TRBV27 to TRBJ2-5, with 11 bases identical to TRBD1. V was pared by 0 bases and J by 7 bases, with 4 bases of the junction left unmatched. The CDR3 is made up of 15 amino acids. Germline lookup yields CDR1 MNHEY and CDR2 SMNVEV (reference sequence). The DNA for the CDR3 is TGTGCCAGCAGTTTATCGGGGACAGGGGGAGGGACCCAGTACTTC. Amino acid sequence: CASSLSGTGGGTQYF.

Only a few counts were recorded for this clone. V usage is TRBV27 and J usage is TRBJ2-1; weak D call: TRBD2 (5 bases). Germline loops: CDR1 MNHEY, CDR2 SMNVEV (reference sequence). The CDR3 sequence is 14 residues long. Trimming shortened V by 6 bases and J by 4 bases, and 13 bases separated the two germline ends. The DNA of the CDR3 is TGTGCCAGCAGCCCAAGCGGAAATTACAATGAGCAGTTCTTC. This gives the protein CASSPSGNYNEQFF.

This chain uses TRBV5-1 with TRBJ2-2, with TRBD1 matching 8 bases. CDR3 length: 15 amino acids. Trimming took 4 bases from V and 3 from J; bases not matched to a gene: 5. The germline V gene has CDR1 SGHRS and CDR2 YFSETQ. This CDR3 is CASSTGTGDTGELFF. In DNA, the CDR3 is TGCGCCAGCAGCACCGGGACAGGAGACACCGGGGAGCTGTTTTTT.